Reported below is one T cell receptor (beta chain). Antigen: not known. A deep-level run was used for the assay. Each cell subset's genomic DNA was divided evenly among several immunoSEQ plates. Some clones are missing from TCRdb's copy, which holds only in-frame ones; the method was immunoSEQ multiplex PCR. This sample has 300,000 or so clones; approximately 74% occur once, and the top ten carry approximately 10%. Trimming removed 1 base at V and 7 bases at J, with 14 bases between. This CDR3 spans 15 amino acids. Looked up from germline, CDR1 is SGHNT and CDR2 is YENEEA. The data stem from a study of shared clonotypes between healthy human individuals. Points from the study as a whole: Naive subsets typically showed greater estimated richness than memory subsets.

Sequenced material: memory CD4+ T cells sorted from blood. Subset denoted: CD45RA-negative fraction. The source of this sequence is a young man in good health. The gene calls are TRBV11-3 and TRBJ2-1; no firm D call. CDR3 DNA: TGTGCCAGCAGCTTAGGCGGTCTTTCTGGGAATGAGCAGTTCTTC. Protein: CASSLGGLSGNEQFF.